One and the same sample provided the 30 T cell receptor beta chains below, sequenced in a study of T cell changes during pregnancy in multiple sclerosis. Method: immunoSEQ multiplex PCR; TCRdb's copy keeps in-frame clones and lacks some. The sample holds over 80,000 clones; roughly 95% are singletons and the top ten take approximately 1.3%. Here the sequenced sample was peripheral blood, taken in the third trimester of pregnancy. The receptors here all came from a female donor in good health, enrolled as a control in a pregnancy study.

The chain combines TRBV27 with TRBJ1-5, with D unresolved. Looked up from germline, CDR1 is MNHEY and CDR2 is SMNVEV (reference sequence). Trimming pared 1 base from V and 0 bases from J, leaving 7 bases between. The CDR3 loop spans 15 amino acids. CDR3 sequence (DNA): TGTGCCAGCAGTTTATTGGGCAGTAGCAATCAGCCCCAGCATTTT. Its translation is CASSLLGSSNQPQHF.

The genes are TRBV28 and TRBJ2-5; 10 nucleotides line up with TRBD2. Per the germline V gene, CDR1 is MDHEN and CDR2 is SYDVKM. This CDR3 region has 18 residues. J lost 0 bases, V lost 6 bases, and 13 bases had no gene match. The CDR3 reads CASSLGWEGTSDQETQYF. CDR3 DNA: TGTGCCAGCAGCCTAGGGTGGGAGGGGACTAGCGACCAAGAGACCCAGTACTTC.

CDR3 sequence reads: CASSLVVGAGGPRWIYEQYF. The DNA for the CDR3 is TGTGCCAGCAGCTTGGTAGTCGGCGCGGGAGGGCCGCGTTGGATCTACGAGCAGTACTTC. The gene calls are TRBV5-8 and TRBJ2-7; 9 bases align to TRBD2. Germline-derived CDR1 and CDR2 are SGHTS and YDEGEE. This CDR3 is 20 amino acids long. V trimming: 0 bases; J trimming: 3 bases; junction bases outside the gene matches: 19.

V and J are TRBV30 and TRBJ2-1; TRBD1 aligns across 7 bases. CDR3 length: 15 amino acids. The trim removed 1 base at V and 3 bases at J, leaving 6 bases unmatched. Germline V gene sequence: CDR1 GTSNPN, CDR2 SVGIG (reference sequence). CDR3 loop: CAWSAGRDSYNEQFF. The CDR3 region has the DNA TGTGCCTGGAGTGCCGGACGGGACAGCTACAATGAGCAGTTCTTC.

The J gene is TRBJ2-5, the V gene TRBV27; 9 bases are a match to TRBD2. Germline V gene lookup returns CDR1 MNHEY and CDR2 SMNVEV (reference sequence). With V trimmed by 3 bases and J by 7 bases, 9 bases remained unmatched. The CDR3 sequence is 15 residues long. The CDR3 region is CASSFLAGELGTQYF. CDR3 DNA: TGTGCCAGCAGTTTTTTAGCGGGAGAGCTCGGGACCCAGTACTTC.

The chain joins TRBV7-2 to TRBJ2-7, with TRBD2 matching 7 bases. V was clipped by 5 bases and J by 4 bases; unmatched bases: 2. Germline-derived CDR1 and CDR2 are SGHTA and FQGNSA. The CDR3 is made up of 12 amino acids. CDR3 sequence reads: CASSTGGYEQYF. The DNA for the CDR3 is TGTGCCAGCAGCACCGGGGGGTACGAGCAGTACTTC. Filled out from reference TRBV7-2 and TRBJ2-7, the complete variable domain reads GAGVSQSPSNKVTEKGKDVELRCDPISGHTALYWYRQSLGQGLEFLIYFQGNSAPDKSGLPSDRFSAERTGGSVSTLTIQRTQQEDSAVYLCASSTGGYEQYFGPGTRLTVT.

The chain links TRBV28 to TRBJ1-5; D is perhaps TRBD1 (6 bases). Between the trimmed V and J ends, which lost 7 bases and 0 bases, there was a span of 13 bases. The CDR3 is made up of 15 amino acids. Germline lookup yields CDR1 MDHEN and CDR2 SYDVKM. The CDR3 sequence: CASKGGRYSNQPQHF. The DNA of the CDR3 is TGTGCCAGCAAGGGGGGGCGGTATAGCAATCAGCCCCAGCATTTT.

In its sample, this clone was seen a few times. The chain joins TRBV10-3 to TRBJ2-7; 7 positions agree with TRBD1. Trimming cost V 3 bases and J 6 bases; bases outside gene matches: 5. The CDR3 is made up of 13 amino acids. Germline loops: CDR1 ENHRY, CDR2 SYGVKD. The CDR3, as DNA: TGTGCCATCAGTGAAGTAGGGGGCGGCGAGCAGTACTTC. It codes for CAISEVGGGEQYF.

Written as DNA, the CDR3 is TGTGCCAGCGGCCCAGTACAGGGTTACGAGCAGTACTTC. This codes for CASGPVQGYEQYF. The chain employs TRBV27 and TRBJ2-7, with D possibly matching TRBD1 (6 bases). The CDR3 loop spans 13 amino acids. CDR1 is MNHEY, CDR2 SMNVEV, per germline (reference sequence). Deletions cut 8 bases from V and 4 bases from J, with 15 bases between.

This rearrangement joins TRBV19 to TRBJ2-2, with 7 positions matching TRBD1. V was pared by 2 bases and J by 2 bases, with 2 bases of the junction left unmatched. Germline CDR1 LNHDA, CDR2 SQIVND (reference sequence). This CDR3 region has 15 residues. The CDR3 loop reads CASSITGENTGELFF. In nucleotides, the CDR3 is TGTGCCAGTAGTATAACAGGGGAAAACACCGGGGAGCTGTTTTTT.

The V call is TRBV4-1, the J call TRBJ2-2, with a tentative D call TRBD1 (7 bases). V shed 0 bases and J shed 2 bases, with 22 bases lying between them. Germline-derived CDR1 and CDR2 are MGHRA and YSYEKL. CDR3 length equals 20 residues. The CDR3 here is CASSQEGGRGYGSNTGELFF. CDR3 DNA: TGCGCCAGCAGCCAAGAAGGTGGCAGGGGGTACGGGAGTAACACCGGGGAGCTGTTTTTT.

The CDR3 loop is CASSSSRNRASGYTF. The DNA for the CDR3 is TGTGCCAGCAGCTCGAGCCGTAACAGGGCTAGTGGCTACACCTTC. This chain links TRBV5-6 with TRBJ1-2, with D possibly matching TRBD1 (6 bases). This CDR3 is built from 15 residues. The V and J ends lost 3 bases and 7 bases respectively, with 19 bases between them. Germline CDR1 SGHDT, CDR2 YYEEEE. Full variable domain (outside the CDR3, taken from reference TRBV5-6 and TRBJ1-2): DAGVTQSPTHLIKTRGQQVTLRCSPKSGHDTVSWYQQALGQGPQFIFQYYEEEERQRGNFPDRFSGHQFPNYSSELNVNALLLGDSALYLCASSSSRNRASGYTFGSGTRLTVV.

The V gene is TRBV28, the J gene TRBJ2-3; D remains ambiguous. Trimming stripped 3 bases from V and 0 bases from J, with 16 bases between. Germline V gene lookup returns CDR1 MDHEN and CDR2 SYDVKM. The CDR3 has 17 residues. The DNA of the CDR3 is TGTGCCAGCAGTTTTTCCGCCTTGATAGAGAGCACAGATACGCAGTATTTT. Translating it yields CASSFSALIESTDTQYF.

This sequence joins TRBV5-6 and TRBJ2-7; 10 bases fit TRBD2. Looked up from germline, CDR1 is SGHDT and CDR2 is YYEEEE. This CDR3 has 17 amino acids. V lost 0 bases and J lost 3; bases outside the gene matches: 9. In DNA form, the CDR3 reads TGTGCCAGCAGCTTGGAGTTCCCTAGCGGGAGCCTCTACGAGCAGTACTTC. Amino acids: CASSLEFPSGSLYEQYF.

This clone was detected once. The chain carries TRBV9 and TRBJ2-3; 11 nucleotides line up with TRBD2. The CDR3 length is 15 residues. The germline CDR1 and CDR2 sequences are SGDLS and YYNGEE. Trimming cost V 7 bases and J 4 bases; bases outside gene matches: 8. The CDR3 nucleotides are TGTGCCAGCTCCATAGCGGGAGGGCCCCCAGATACGCAGTATTTT. Translating it yields CASSIAGGPPDTQYF. The variable domain in full, completed from reference TRBV9 and TRBJ2-3, reads DSGVTQTPKHLITATGQRVTLRCSPRSGDLSVYWYQQSLDQGLQFLIQYYNGEERAKGNILERFSAQQFPDLHSELNLSSLELGDSALYFCASSIAGGPPDTQYFGPGTRLTVL.

V is TRBV6-1 and J is TRBJ2-1; 8 positions match TRBD2. Trimming took 5 bases from V and 6 from J; bases not matched to a gene: 9. Looked up from germline, CDR1 is MNHNS and CDR2 is SASEGT. The CDR3 runs to 15 residues. CDR3 DNA: TGTGCCAGCAGTCCTTTTGGGACTAGGGGCAATGAGCAGTTCTTC. The encoded protein is CASSPFGTRGNEQFF.

The gene calls are TRBV29-1 and TRBJ1-1; D ambiguous. CDR1 and CDR2 (germline): SQVTM, ANQGSEA. The V end was cut by 2 bases, the J end by 4 bases, with 14 bases between. This CDR3 has 14 residues. The CDR3 protein is CSVELAPGSTEAFF. The CDR3 bases are TGCAGCGTTGAATTGGCTCCTGGGAGCACTGAAGCTTTCTTT.

The V gene is TRBV4-2, the J gene TRBJ2-1; no firm D call. CDR1 and CDR2 from the germline V gene are LGHNA and YNFKEQ. The CDR3 loop spans 16 amino acids. The V and J ends lost 4 bases and 5 bases respectively, with 18 bases between them. The CDR3, as DNA: TGTGCCAGCAGCCGTGAAAGTAGCATCACCCACAATGAGCAGTTCTTC. It specifies CASSRESSITHNEQFF.

The CDR3 DNA reads as TGTGCCAGCAGTGAATTTCAGCGGGACGTGGCAGATACGCAGTATTTT. Protein product: CASSEFQRDVADTQYF. The rearrangement uses TRBV25-1 and TRBJ2-3; 7 nucleotides agree with TRBD2. J gave up 4 bases and V 1 base, and 8 bases lay outside the gene matches. CDR1 is MGHDK, CDR2 SYGVNS, per germline. The CDR3 length is 16 residues.

The chain employs TRBV19 and TRBJ2-3; D may be TRBD2 (6 bases). Trimming stripped 5 bases from V and 7 bases from J, with 10 bases between. CDR1 is LNHDA and CDR2 is SQIVND in the germline V gene (reference sequence). This CDR3 region has 12 residues. The DNA for the CDR3 is TGTGCCAGTAGTGGCGCGGGATATACGCAGTATTTT. Residues: CASSGAGYTQYF.

With respect to this clone: At the DNA level, this CDR3 is encoded by other sequences in the same sample as well. This chain's CDR3 is CASSFGQDTDTQYF. The CDR3 DNA is TGCGCCAGCAGCTTCGGACAGGACACAGATACGCAGTATTTT. The chain uses TRBV5-1 and TRBJ2-3; 7 bases align to TRBD1. The J segment lost 2 bases and the V segment lost 2 bases, leaving 2 bases of the junction unmatched. Germline loops: CDR1 SGHRS, CDR2 YFSETQ. The CDR3 runs 14 residues.

The DNA of the CDR3 is TGTGCCAGCAGTCCAGCGGGAGGGGGGAATGAGCAGTTCTTC. This translates into CASSPAGGGNEQFF. The rearrangement uses TRBV6-6 and TRBJ2-1; 10 bases fit TRBD2. There are 14 residues in the CDR3. V lost 5 bases and J lost 7; bases outside the gene matches: 5. CDR1 is MNHNY and CDR2 is SVGAGI in the germline V gene (reference sequence).

The chain links TRBV27 to TRBJ2-2, with 8 bases fitting TRBD1. V shed 6 bases and J 5 bases; nucleotides not matched to a gene: 2. Germline CDR1 reads MNHEY; CDR2 reads SMNVEV (reference sequence). CDR3 length: 13 residues. In nucleotides, the CDR3 is TGTGCCAGCAGGACAGGGGATACCGGGGAGCTGTTTTTT. Its protein is CASRTGDTGELFF.

The chain joins TRBV7-6 to TRBJ2-2, with no clear D. Trimming took 2 bases from V and 6 from J, leaving 10 bases between them. This CDR3 comprises 14 residues. Germline CDR1 and CDR2: SGHVS and FNYEAQ. CDR3: CASSLNGLAGELFF. As DNA, the CDR3 is TGTGCCAGCAGCTTAAACGGGTTGGCCGGGGAGCTGTTTTTT.

The chain carries TRBV28 and TRBJ1-4; TRBD1 is a possible D gene (5 bases). Trimming removed 4 bases from V and 8 bases from J, with 14 bases in between. Looked up from germline, CDR1 is MDHEN and CDR2 is SYDVKM. CDR3 length: 14 amino acids. Here the CDR3 reads CASSWWTMGEKLFF. In nucleotides, the CDR3 is TGTGCCAGCAGTTGGTGGACAATGGGGGAAAAACTGTTTTTT.

As DNA, the CDR3 is TGCGCCAGCAGCTTGGCCAATCGGTTTAGCACAGATACGCAGTATTTT. Protein: CASSLANRFSTDTQYF. The genes are TRBV5-1 and TRBJ2-3; no clear D gene. V gave up 0 bases and J gave up 0 bases, with 11 bases separating them. The CDR3 loop spans 16 amino acids. CDR1 is SGHRS and CDR2 is YFSETQ in the germline V gene.

In this sample, this clone turned up once. The rearrangement uses TRBV9 and TRBJ1-2; 7 bases map to TRBD1. After removal of 3 bases from V and 5 bases from J, the junction contained 4 bases not matched to a gene. Germline assignment: CDR1 SGDLS and CDR2 YYNGEE. There are 13 residues in the CDR3. The CDR3 coding sequence is TGTGCCAGCAGCGCCTACAGGGGTTATGGCTACACCTTC. Residues: CASSAYRGYGYTF.

The chain links TRBV18 to TRBJ2-1, with a possible D match to TRBD2 (6 bases). The CDR3 contains 17 residues. V lost 1 base and J 2 bases, leaving 15 bases between the germline ends. Germline V CDR1 and CDR2: KGHSH, LQKENI. CDR3 in DNA: TGTGCCAGCTCACCACTTCTCTCCTTAGCGGCCTACAATGAGCAGTTCTTC. It yields the protein CASSPLLSLAAYNEQFF. Based on the CDR3 plus reference TRBV18 and TRBJ2-1, the full variable domain is NAGVMQNPRHLVRRRGQEARLRCSPMKGHSHVYWYRQLPEEGLKFMVYLQKENIIDESGMPKERFSAEFPKEGPSILRIQQVVRGDSAAYFCASSPLLSLAAYNEQFFGPGTRLTVL.

The chain has TRBV6-1 and TRBJ1-2; weak D call: TRBD1 (6 bases). Germline V gene sequence: CDR1 MNHNS, CDR2 SASEGT. V lost 8 bases to trimming and J lost 6 bases, with 16 bases between them. The CDR3 has 13 residues. Here the CDR3 reads CASRMDEGDGYTF. In DNA form, the CDR3 reads TGTGCCAGCCGTATGGATGAGGGGGATGGCTACACCTTC.

This chain links TRBV28 with TRBJ2-3; 7 bases are a match to TRBD1. CDR1 and CDR2 (germline): MDHEN, SYDVKM. The CDR3 runs to 15 residues. The J segment lost 3 bases and the V segment lost 10 bases, leaving 13 bases of the junction unmatched. CDR3 sequence (DNA): TGTGCCACCTACCCTCCGGGACAGATAACAGATACGCAGTATTTT. Protein product: CATYPPGQITDTQYF.